This T cell receptor beta chain was documented in a study of control samples from healthy donors and cancer patients. Per the germline V gene, CDR1 is SGDLS and CDR2 is YYNGEE. The length of the CDR3 is 13 residues. J was trimmed by 6 bases and V by 4 bases; bases with no gene match: 5. The protocol was immunoSEQ multiplex PCR, while the TCRdb copy is restricted to in-frame clones and leaves out a portion. The sample has 230,000 or so clones, roughly 94% seen once. The sequenced sample was blood. The chain joins TRBV9 to TRBJ1-2; 8 bases fit TRBD1. This sequence was found in a man over 45 in good health. CDR3 amino acids: CASSSGQGDGYTF. DNA for the CDR3: TGTGCCAGCAGCTCTGGACAGGGAGATGGCTACACCTTC.